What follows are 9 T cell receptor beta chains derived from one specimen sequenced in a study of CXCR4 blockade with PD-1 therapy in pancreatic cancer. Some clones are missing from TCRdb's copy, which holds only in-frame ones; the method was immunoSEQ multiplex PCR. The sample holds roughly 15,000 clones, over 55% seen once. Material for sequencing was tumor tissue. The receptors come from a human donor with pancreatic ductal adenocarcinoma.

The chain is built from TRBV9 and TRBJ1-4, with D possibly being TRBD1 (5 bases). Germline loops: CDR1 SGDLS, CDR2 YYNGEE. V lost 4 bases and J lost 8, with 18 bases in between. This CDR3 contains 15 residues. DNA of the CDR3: TGTGCCAGCAGCTCAAGGCGGGGGATTTCGGAAAAACTGTTTTTT. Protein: CASSSRRGISEKLFF.

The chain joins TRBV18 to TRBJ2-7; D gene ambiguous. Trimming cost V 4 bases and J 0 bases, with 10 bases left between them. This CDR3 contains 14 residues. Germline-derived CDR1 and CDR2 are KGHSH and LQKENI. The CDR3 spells CASSLEFSSYEQYF. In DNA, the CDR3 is TGTGCCAGCTCACTAGAGTTCTCCTCCTACGAGCAGTACTTC.

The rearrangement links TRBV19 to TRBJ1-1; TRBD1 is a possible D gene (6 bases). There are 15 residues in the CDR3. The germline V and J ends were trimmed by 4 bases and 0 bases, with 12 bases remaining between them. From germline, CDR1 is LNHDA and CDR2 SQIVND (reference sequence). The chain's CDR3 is CASSSPGAMNTEAFF. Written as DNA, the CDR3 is TGTGCCAGTAGTAGCCCGGGGGCCATGAACACTGAAGCTTTCTTT.

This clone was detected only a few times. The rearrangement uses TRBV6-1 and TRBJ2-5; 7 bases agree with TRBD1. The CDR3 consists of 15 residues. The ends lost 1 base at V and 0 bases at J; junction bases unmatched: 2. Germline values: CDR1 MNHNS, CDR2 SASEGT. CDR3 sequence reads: CASSEGGQNQETQYF. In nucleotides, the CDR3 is TGTGCCAGCAGTGAAGGGGGACAGAACCAAGAGACCCAGTACTTC.

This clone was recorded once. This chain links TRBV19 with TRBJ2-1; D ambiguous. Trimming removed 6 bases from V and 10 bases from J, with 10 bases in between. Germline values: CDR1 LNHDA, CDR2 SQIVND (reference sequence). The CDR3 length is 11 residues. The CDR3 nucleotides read TGTGCCAGTAGCACGACTTCGGAGCAGTTCTTC. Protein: CASSTTSEQFF.

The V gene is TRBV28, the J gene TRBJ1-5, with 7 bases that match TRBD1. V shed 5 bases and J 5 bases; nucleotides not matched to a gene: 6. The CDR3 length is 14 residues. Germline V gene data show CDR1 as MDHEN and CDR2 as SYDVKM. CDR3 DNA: TGTGCCAGCAGTCCCCCGGGACAGTATCAGCCCCAGCATTTT. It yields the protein CASSPPGQYQPQHF.

The DNA of the CDR3 is TGTGCCAGCTCACCAGGGAGACAGGGGGGTACTGAAGCTTTCTTT. Its translation is CASSPGRQGGTEAFF. The chain combines TRBV18 with TRBJ1-1; 9 bases fit TRBD1. The germline V gene has CDR1 KGHSH and CDR2 LQKENI. CDR3 length equals 15 residues. The V segment lost 2 bases and the J segment 5 bases; nucleotides outside the gene matches: 6. Full variable domain (outside the CDR3, taken from reference TRBV18 and TRBJ1-1): NAGVMQNPRHLVRRRGQEARLRCSPMKGHSHVYWYRQLPEEGLKFMVYLQKENIIDESGMPKERFSAEFPKEGPSILRIQQVVRGDSAAYFCASSPGRQGGTEAFFGQGTRLTVV.

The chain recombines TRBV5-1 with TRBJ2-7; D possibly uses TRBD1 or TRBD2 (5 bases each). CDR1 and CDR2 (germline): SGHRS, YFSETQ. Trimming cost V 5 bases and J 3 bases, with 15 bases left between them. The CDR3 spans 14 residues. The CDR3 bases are TGCGCCAGCAGAGAGGAGGCAGGGCTCTACGAGCAGTACTTC. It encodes CASREEAGLYEQYF.

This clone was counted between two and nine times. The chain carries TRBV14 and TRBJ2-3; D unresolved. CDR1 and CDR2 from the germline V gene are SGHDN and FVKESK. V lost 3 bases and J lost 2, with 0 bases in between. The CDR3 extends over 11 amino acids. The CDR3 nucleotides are TGTGCCAGCAGCCACACAGATACGCAGTATTTT. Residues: CASSHTDTQYF.